Each of the 19 T cell receptor beta chains below was sequenced from the same sample in a study of technical replicates of blood from a few donors. TCRdb's copy holds only in-frame clones and misses some; the assay was immunoSEQ multiplex PCR. There are about 82,000 clones in the sample; roughly 90% occur only once, and about 0.4% lies in the top ten. The source material was T cells isolated from PBMCs. These receptors were collected from a human donor in good health.

This clone was picked up a small number of times. The chain has TRBV7-2 and TRBJ2-7; D unclear. The CDR3 is 13 residues long. V was pared by 3 bases and J by 0 bases, with 6 bases between. The germline gives CDR1 SGHTA, CDR2 FQGNSA. This CDR3 reads CASSFSSSYEQYF. As DNA, the CDR3 is TGTGCCAGCAGCTTTTCTAGCTCCTACGAGCAGTACTTC.

The gene calls are TRBV5-4 and TRBJ2-7; a possible D gene is TRBD2 (5 bases). V lost 1 base and J 3 bases, leaving 17 bases between the germline ends. This CDR3 is 16 amino acids long. Germline V gene lookup returns CDR1 SGHNT and CDR2 YYREEE (reference sequence). Here the CDR3 DNA reads TGTGCCAGCAGCTTGACGGTAGGGAGATTGCGCTACGAGCAGTACTTC. This translates into CASSLTVGRLRYEQYF.

This chain joins TRBV19 and TRBJ1-5, with D perhaps matching TRBD1 (6 bases). The germline V gene encodes CDR1 LNHDA and CDR2 SQIVND (reference sequence). The CDR3 is made up of 15 amino acids. Trimming pared 9 bases from V and 1 base from J, leaving 16 bases between. In nucleotides, the CDR3 is TGTGCCAGCCTGACCACAGGGTGGAGCAATCAGCCCCAGCATTTT. Amino acid sequence: CASLTTGWSNQPQHF.

The chain couples TRBV4-2 to TRBJ2-1; D not certain. CDR1 is LGHNA and CDR2 is YNFKEQ in the germline V gene. Trimming shortened V by 0 bases and J by 0 bases, and 12 bases separated the two germline ends. The CDR3 contains 17 residues. CDR3 in amino acids: CASSQDLQSTSYNEQFF. The CDR3 region has the DNA TGTGCCAGCAGCCAAGATTTACAGTCGACCTCCTACAATGAGCAGTTCTTC.

This clone showed up just once. V usage is TRBV28 and J usage is TRBJ1-1, with D uncertain. Germline values: CDR1 MDHEN, CDR2 SYDVKM. The CDR3 is 14 amino acids. V was shortened by 3 bases and J by 6 bases, with 14 bases between the two germline ends. CDR3 loop: CASSFIERKSEAFF. DNA for the CDR3: TGTGCCAGCAGTTTCATAGAACGTAAATCTGAAGCTTTCTTT.

The rearrangement joins TRBV27 to TRBJ1-5; D gene uncertain. V dropped 3 bases and J dropped 0 bases, with 9 bases sitting between them. The CDR3 is 15 residues long. Germline values: CDR1 MNHEY, CDR2 SMNVEV (reference sequence). The CDR3 DNA reads TGTGCCAGCAGTTTGCGGGATCATAGCAATCAGCCCCAGCATTTT. It codes for CASSLRDHSNQPQHF.

The chain combines TRBV11-3 with TRBJ1-1; TRBD1 might be the D (5 bases). V shed 5 bases and J shed 9 bases, with 10 bases lying between them. Germline CDR1 reads SGHNT; CDR2 reads YENEEA. This CDR3 is 11 amino acids long. The CDR3 sequence is CASSITGKAFF. The CDR3 bases are TGTGCCAGCAGCATTACAGGTAAAGCTTTCTTT.

The chain has TRBV6-1 and TRBJ2-7; D is possibly TRBD2 (6 bases). V shed 1 base and J shed 3 bases, with 16 bases lying between them. CDR1 and CDR2 from the germline V gene are MNHNS and SASEGT. The CDR3 loop spans 16 amino acids. Written as DNA, the CDR3 is TGTGCCAGCAGTGAAGATCGACTAGAATTCTTCTACGAGCAGTACTTC. Translated: CASSEDRLEFFYEQYF.

The chain is built from TRBV19 and TRBJ2-7, with TRBD1 identical over 7 bases. The germline V gene encodes CDR1 LNHDA and CDR2 SQIVND (reference sequence). The CDR3 spans 14 residues. The J segment lost 2 bases and the V segment lost 5 bases, leaving 6 bases of the junction unmatched. CDR3 region: CASSDGTVPYEQYF. CDR3 nucleotide sequence: TGTGCCAGTAGTGATGGGACAGTCCCCTACGAGCAGTACTTC.

The rearrangement links TRBV19 to TRBJ1-1; D not resolved. From germline, CDR1 is LNHDA and CDR2 SQIVND (reference sequence). The germline V and J ends were trimmed by 6 bases and 0 bases, with 5 bases remaining between them. CDR3 length equals 12 residues. The CDR3 spells CASRQLNTEAFF. CDR3 DNA: TGTGCCAGTAGGCAGTTGAACACTGAAGCTTTCTTT.

The chain carries TRBV10-2 and TRBJ2-7; TRBD2 matches 10 bases. The CDR3 has 16 residues. Germline CDR1 WSHSY, CDR2 SAAADI. The junction had 9 bases not matched to a gene; V was cut back by 6 bases and J by 1 base. CDR3 bases: TGCGCCAGCAGCGGGGTCCTAGCGGGAGAGTCCTACGAGCAGTACTTC. It is translated as CASSGVLAGESYEQYF.

The chain links TRBV5-6 to TRBJ1-2, with 8 bases lining up with TRBD1. Germline CDR1 SGHDT, CDR2 YYEEEE. This CDR3 is built from 15 residues. V dropped 6 bases and J dropped 8; count of bases not matched to a gene: 15. The CDR3 is CASTLGTTGGGGYTF. In DNA, the CDR3 is TGTGCCAGCACCCTGGGGACCACAGGGGGGGGCGGCTACACCTTC.

The genes are TRBV5-4 and TRBJ2-2; no reliable D call. Germline-derived CDR1 and CDR2 are SGHNT and YYREEE (reference sequence). V was trimmed by 4 bases and J by 1 base, leaving 14 bases between them. The CDR3 runs to 16 residues. CDR3 nucleotide sequence: TGTGCCAGCAGCACCTTTGGTGAGCTGAACACCGGGGAGCTGTTTTTT. It specifies CASSTFGELNTGELFF.

In its sample, this clone was seen once. The chain is built from TRBV12-5 and TRBJ2-7; 8 bases line up with TRBD1. The CDR3 spans 13 residues. Per the germline V gene, CDR1 is LGHNT and CDR2 is FRNRAP. With 1 base clipped from V and 12 bases from J, the junction kept 8 bases outside the gene matches. The CDR3 DNA is TGTGCTAGTGGTTTGGAAGACAGGGGACCTTTGTACTTC. It specifies CASGLEDRGPLYF.

V and J are TRBV13 and TRBJ2-7; unclear D gene. The length of the CDR3 is 11 residues. The V and J ends lost 5 bases and 1 base respectively, with 3 bases between them. Germline-derived CDR1 and CDR2 are PRHDT and FYEKMQ (reference sequence). CDR3 sequence: CASSPSYEQYF. The CDR3, as DNA: TGTGCCAGCAGCCCTTCCTACGAGCAGTACTTC.

V and J are TRBV20-1 and TRBJ1-2; the D is unclear. V shed 2 bases and J shed 4 bases, with 5 bases lying between them. Germline CDR1 is DFQATT and CDR2 is SNEGSKA (reference sequence). The CDR3 is made up of 11 amino acids. In DNA, the CDR3 is TGCAGTGCTAGATTATCCTATGGCTACACCTTC. This gives the protein CSARLSYGYTF.

This chain uses TRBV19 with TRBJ2-1; TRBD2 matches 10 bases. V was clipped by 5 bases and J by 10 bases; unmatched bases: 11. CDR1 and CDR2 (germline): LNHDA, SQIVND (reference sequence). The CDR3 spans 15 residues. The CDR3 loop is CASSLLAGVAGEQFF. The CDR3 DNA reads TGTGCCAGTAGTTTGCTAGCGGGAGTGGCGGGGGAGCAGTTCTTC.

V gene TRBV6-1 combines with J gene TRBJ1-5, with D perhaps matching TRBD1 (6 bases). The CDR3 runs to 15 residues. V was clipped by 4 bases and J by 7 bases, with 17 bases between them. In germline, CDR1 is MNHNS, CDR2 SASEGT. In nucleotides, the CDR3 is TGTGCCAGCAGTGGTGTCAGGGGCTTAGGCCAGCCCCAGCATTTT. Residues: CASSGVRGLGQPQHF.

This chain links TRBV18 with TRBJ2-7; a possible D gene is TRBD1 (6 bases). The CDR3 loop spans 14 amino acids. V was shortened by 0 bases and J by 2 bases, with 8 bases between the two germline ends. Germline V gives CDR1 KGHSH, CDR2 LQKENI. The CDR3, as DNA: TGTGCCAGCTCACCACCGCAGGGGACCTACGAGCAGTACTTC. Protein product: CASSPPQGTYEQYF.